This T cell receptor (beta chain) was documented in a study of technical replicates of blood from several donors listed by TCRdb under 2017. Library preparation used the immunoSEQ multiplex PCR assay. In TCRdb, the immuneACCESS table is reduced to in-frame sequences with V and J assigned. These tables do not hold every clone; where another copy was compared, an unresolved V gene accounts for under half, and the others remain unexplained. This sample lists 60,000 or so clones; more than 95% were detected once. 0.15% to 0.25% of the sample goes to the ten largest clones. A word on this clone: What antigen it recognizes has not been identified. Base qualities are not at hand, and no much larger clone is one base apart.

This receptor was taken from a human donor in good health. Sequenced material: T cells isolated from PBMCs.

The CDR3 protein sequence reads: CASSEWGQGDTEAFF. The DNA reads TGTGCCAGCAGCGAATGGGGACAGGGGGACACTGAAGCTTTCTTT. The chain is made from TRBV11-1 and TRBJ1-1; a stretch of 11 junction bases matches TRBD1. Including the terminal cysteine and phenylalanine, the CDR3 comprises 15 residues. Only the CDR3 part of the read is kept: 45 bases, read in frame from the first base. V ends up 5 bases short and J 3 bases short, with an unmatched junction base count of 5. CDR1 and CDR2 (SGHAT, FQDESV) derive from the germline V gene (reference sequence).